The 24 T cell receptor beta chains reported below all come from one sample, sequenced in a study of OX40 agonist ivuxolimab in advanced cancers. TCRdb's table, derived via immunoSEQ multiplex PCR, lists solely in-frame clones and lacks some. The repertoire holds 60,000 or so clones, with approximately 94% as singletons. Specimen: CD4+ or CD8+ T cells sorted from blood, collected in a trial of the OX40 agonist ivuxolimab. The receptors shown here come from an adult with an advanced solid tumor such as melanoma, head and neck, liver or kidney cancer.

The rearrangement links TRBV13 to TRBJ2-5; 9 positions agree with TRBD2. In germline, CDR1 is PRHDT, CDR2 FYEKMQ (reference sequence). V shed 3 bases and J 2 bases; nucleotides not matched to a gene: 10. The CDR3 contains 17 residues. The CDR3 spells CASSFRRLAEKQETQYF. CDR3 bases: TGTGCCAGCAGCTTCCGTCGACTAGCGGAAAAACAAGAGACCCAGTACTTC.

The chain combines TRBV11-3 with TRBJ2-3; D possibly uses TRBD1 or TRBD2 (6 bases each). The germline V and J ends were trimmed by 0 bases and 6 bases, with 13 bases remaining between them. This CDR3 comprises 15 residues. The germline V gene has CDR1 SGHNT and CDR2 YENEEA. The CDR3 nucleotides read TGTGCCAGCAGCTTAGATCGAGGGGGGATTGATACGCAGTATTTT. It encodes CASSLDRGGIDTQYF.

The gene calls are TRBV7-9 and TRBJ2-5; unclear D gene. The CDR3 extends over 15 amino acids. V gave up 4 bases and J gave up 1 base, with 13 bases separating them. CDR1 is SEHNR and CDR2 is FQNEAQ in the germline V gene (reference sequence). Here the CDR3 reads CASSSPTETQETQYF. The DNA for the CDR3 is TGTGCCAGCAGCTCACCCACAGAAACCCAAGAGACCCAGTACTTC.

The CDR3 spells CASSLYQPQHF. DNA of the CDR3: TGTGCCAGCAGCTTGTATCAGCCCCAGCATTTT. V usage is TRBV5-8 and J usage is TRBJ1-5; D uncertain. Trimming stripped 1 base from V and 5 bases from J, with 1 base between. Germline V gene lookup returns CDR1 SGHTS and CDR2 YDEGEE. CDR3 length: 11 residues.

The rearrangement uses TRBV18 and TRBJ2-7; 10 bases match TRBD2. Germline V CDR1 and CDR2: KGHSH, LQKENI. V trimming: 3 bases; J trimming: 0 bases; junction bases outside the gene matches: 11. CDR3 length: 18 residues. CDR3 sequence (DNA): TGTGCCAGCTCACCCGGACTAGCGGCTTTACCGAGCTCCTACGAGCAGTACTTC. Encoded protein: CASSPGLAALPSSYEQYF.

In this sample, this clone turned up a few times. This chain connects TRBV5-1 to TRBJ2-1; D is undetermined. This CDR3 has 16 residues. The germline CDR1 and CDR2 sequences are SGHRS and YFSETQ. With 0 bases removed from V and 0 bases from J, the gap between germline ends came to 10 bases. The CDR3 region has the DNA TGCGCCAGCAGCTTGGAGACACCAGACTCCTACAATGAGCAGTTCTTC. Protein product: CASSLETPDSYNEQFF. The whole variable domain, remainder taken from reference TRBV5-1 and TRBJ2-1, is KAGVTQTPRYLIKTRGQQVTLSCSPISGHRSVSWYQQTPGQGLQFLFEYFSETQRNKGNFPGRFSGRQFSNSRSEMNVSTLELGDSALYLCASSLETPDSYNEQFFGPGTRLTVL.

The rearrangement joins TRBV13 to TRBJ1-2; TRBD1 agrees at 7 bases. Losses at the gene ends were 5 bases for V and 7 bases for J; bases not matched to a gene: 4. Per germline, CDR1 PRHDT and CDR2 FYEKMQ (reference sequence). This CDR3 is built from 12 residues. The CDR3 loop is CASSETGSGYTF. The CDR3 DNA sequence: TGTGCCAGCAGCGAGACAGGGAGTGGCTACACCTTC. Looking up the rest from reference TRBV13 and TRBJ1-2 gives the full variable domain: AAGVIQSPRHLIKEKRETATLKCYPIPRHDTVYWYQQGPGQDPQFLISFYEKMQSDKGSIPDRFSAQQFSDYHSELNMSSLELGDSALYFCASSETGSGYTFGSGTRLTVV.

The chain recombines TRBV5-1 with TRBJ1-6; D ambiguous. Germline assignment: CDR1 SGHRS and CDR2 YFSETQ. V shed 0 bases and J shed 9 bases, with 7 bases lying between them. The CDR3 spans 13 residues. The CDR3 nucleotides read TGCGCCAGCAGCTTGGAGGTGACTTCACCCCTCCACTTT. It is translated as CASSLEVTSPLHF.

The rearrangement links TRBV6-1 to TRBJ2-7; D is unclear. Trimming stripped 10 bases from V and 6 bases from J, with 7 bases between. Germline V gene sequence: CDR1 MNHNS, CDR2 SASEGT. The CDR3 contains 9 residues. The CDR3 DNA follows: TGTGCCACATCCCCCGAGCAGTACTTC. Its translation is CATSPEQYF.

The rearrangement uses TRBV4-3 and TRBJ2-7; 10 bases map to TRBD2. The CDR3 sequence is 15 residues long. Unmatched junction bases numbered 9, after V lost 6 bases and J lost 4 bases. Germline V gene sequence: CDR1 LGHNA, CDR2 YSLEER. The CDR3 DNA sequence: TGCGCCAGCAGGGCAGGCACACTAGCGGGATACGAGCAGTACTTC. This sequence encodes CASRAGTLAGYEQYF.

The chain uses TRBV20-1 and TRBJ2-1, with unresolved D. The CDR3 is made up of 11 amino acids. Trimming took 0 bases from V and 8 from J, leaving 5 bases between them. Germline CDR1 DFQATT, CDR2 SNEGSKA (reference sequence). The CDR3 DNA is TGCAGTGCTAGAGAAGTTTATGAGCAGTTCTTC. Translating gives CSAREVYEQFF.

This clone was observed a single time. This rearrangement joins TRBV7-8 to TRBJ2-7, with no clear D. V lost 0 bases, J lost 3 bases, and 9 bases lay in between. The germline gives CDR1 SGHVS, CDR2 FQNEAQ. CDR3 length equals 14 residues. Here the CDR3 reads CASSLAYQGYEQYF. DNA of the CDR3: TGTGCCAGCAGCTTAGCTTATCAAGGCTACGAGCAGTACTTC.

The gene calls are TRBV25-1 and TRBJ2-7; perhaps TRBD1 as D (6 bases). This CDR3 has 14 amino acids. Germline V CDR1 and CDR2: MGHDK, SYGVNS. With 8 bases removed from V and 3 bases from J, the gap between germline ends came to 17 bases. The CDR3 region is CASRPGHGDYEQYF. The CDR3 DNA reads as TGTGCCAGCCGACCGGGACACGGCGACTACGAGCAGTACTTC.

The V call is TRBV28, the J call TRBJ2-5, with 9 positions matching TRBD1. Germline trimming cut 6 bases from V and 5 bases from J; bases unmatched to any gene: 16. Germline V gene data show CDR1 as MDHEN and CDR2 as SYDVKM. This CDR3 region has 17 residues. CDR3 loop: CASSPIQGAWGEETQYF. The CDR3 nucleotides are TGTGCCAGCAGCCCGATACAGGGGGCTTGGGGGGAGGAGACCCAGTACTTC. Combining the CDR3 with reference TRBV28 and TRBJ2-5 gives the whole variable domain DVKVTQSSRYLVKRTGEKVFLECVQDMDHENMFWYRQDPGLGLRLIYFSYDVKMKEKGDIPEGYSVSREKKERFSLILESASTNQTSMYLCASSPIQGAWGEETQYFGPGTRLLVL.

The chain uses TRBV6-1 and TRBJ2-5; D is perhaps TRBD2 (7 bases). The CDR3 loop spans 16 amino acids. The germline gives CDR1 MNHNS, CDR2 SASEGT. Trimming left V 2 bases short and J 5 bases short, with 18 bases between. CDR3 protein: CASSETGRGSTETQYF. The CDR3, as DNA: TGTGCCAGCAGTGAAACAGGGCGCGGGAGTACGGAGACCCAGTACTTC.

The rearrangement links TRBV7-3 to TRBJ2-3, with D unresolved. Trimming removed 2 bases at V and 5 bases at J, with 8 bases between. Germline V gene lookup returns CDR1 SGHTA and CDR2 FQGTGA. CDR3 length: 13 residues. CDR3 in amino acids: CASSLFHLDTQYF. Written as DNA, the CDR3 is TGTGCCAGCAGCTTATTCCATTTAGATACGCAGTATTTT.

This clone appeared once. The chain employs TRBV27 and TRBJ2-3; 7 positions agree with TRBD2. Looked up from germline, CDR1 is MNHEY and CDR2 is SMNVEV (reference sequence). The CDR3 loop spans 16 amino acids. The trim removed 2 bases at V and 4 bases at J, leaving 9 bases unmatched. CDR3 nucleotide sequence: TGTGCCAGCAGTTTAAATGTGGGAGGGCCGTCAGATACGCAGTATTTT. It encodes CASSLNVGGPSDTQYF.

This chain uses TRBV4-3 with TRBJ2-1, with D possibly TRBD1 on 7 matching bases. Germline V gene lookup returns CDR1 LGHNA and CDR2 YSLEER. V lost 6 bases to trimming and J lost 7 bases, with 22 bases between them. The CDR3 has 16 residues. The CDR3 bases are TGCGCCAGCAGGCTTTTAGGGGGCGGGAAGCCGAATGAGCAGTTCTTC. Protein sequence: CASRLLGGGKPNEQFF.

The CDR3, as DNA: TGTGCCAGCAGTTTCCCCACGTTCGGGAGTGAGGAAAGCCAAAACATTCAGTACTTC. Residues: CASSFPTFGSEESQNIQYF. This chain uses TRBV28 with TRBJ2-4, with TRBD2 as a possible D gene (6 bases). The CDR3 has 19 amino acids. Germline-derived CDR1 and CDR2 are MDHEN and SYDVKM. The V end lost 3 bases, the J end lost 5 bases, and 26 bases lay between the germline ends.

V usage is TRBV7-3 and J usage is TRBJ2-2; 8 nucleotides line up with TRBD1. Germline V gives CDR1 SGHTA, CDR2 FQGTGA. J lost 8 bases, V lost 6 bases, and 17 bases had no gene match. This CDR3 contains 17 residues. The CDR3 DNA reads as TGTGCCAGCAGTCTTACGTCCGGGACAGGCGTCAAAGGGGAGCTGTTTTTT. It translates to CASSLTSGTGVKGELFF.

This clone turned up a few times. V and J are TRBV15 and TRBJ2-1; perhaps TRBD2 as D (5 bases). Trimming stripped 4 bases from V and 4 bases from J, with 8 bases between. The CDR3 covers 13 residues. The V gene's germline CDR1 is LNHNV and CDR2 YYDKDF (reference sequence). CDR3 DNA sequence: TGTGCCACCAGCACTACGGGGTACAATGAGCAGTTCTTC. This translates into CATSTTGYNEQFF.

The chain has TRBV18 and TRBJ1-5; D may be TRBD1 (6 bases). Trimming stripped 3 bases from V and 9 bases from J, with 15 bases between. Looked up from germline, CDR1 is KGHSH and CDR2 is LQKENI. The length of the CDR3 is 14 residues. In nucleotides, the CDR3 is TGTGCCAGCTCACCGGACAGTGGACGGCGGCCCCAGCATTTT. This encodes CASSPDSGRRPQHF.

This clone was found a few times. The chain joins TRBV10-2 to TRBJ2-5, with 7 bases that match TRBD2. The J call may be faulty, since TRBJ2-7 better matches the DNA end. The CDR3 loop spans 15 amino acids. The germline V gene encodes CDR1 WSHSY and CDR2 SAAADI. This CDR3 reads CASSESLRERYEQYF. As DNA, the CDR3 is TGCGCCAGCAGTGAGTCGTTGCGGGAGCGCTACGAGCAGTACTTC.

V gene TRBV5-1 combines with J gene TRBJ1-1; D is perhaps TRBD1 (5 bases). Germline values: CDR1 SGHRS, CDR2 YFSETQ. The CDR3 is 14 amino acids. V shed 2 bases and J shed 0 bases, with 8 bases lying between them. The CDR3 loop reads CASSFPGLNTEAFF. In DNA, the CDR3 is TGCGCCAGCAGCTTTCCAGGGCTGAACACTGAAGCTTTCTTT. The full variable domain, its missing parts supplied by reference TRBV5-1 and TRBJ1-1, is KAGVTQTPRYLIKTRGQQVTLSCSPISGHRSVSWYQQTPGQGLQFLFEYFSETQRNKGNFPGRFSGRQFSNSRSEMNVSTLELGDSALYLCASSFPGLNTEAFFGQGTRLTVV.